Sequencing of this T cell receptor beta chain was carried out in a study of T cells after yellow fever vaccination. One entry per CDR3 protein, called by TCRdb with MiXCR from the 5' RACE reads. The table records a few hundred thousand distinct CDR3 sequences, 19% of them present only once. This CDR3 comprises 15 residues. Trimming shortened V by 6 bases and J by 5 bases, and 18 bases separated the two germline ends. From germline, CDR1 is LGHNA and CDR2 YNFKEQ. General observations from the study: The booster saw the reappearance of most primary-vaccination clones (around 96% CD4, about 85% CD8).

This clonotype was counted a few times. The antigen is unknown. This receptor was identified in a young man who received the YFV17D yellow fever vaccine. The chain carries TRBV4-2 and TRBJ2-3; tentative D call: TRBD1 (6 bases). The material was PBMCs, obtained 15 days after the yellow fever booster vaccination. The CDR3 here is CASRNTGNGGDTQYF. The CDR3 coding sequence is TGTGCCAGCAGGAATACAGGGAATGGAGGAGATACGCAGTATTTT.